These T cell receptor beta chains were read from a single sample in a study of blood T cell repertoires in COVID-19. TCRdb's table, derived via immunoSEQ multiplex PCR, lists solely in-frame clones and lacks some. The table records 50,000 to 80,000 clones, 78% of them present only once. Input material: peripheral blood. These receptors were taken from a man in his 60s with COVID-19, enrolled during active disease. CDR3s include the opening cysteine and the closing phenylalanine or tryptophan. D genes are given only for firm matches. Clone size is stated in some rows and not others, as once, few, many or a class when expanded.

d_call	j_call	v_call	clone_size	cdr3_nt	cdr3_aa
TRBD2	TRBJ2-3	TRBV10-1	.	TGCGCCAGCAGTGAGACTAGCGGGGGATCAGATACGCAGTATTTT	CASSETSGGSDTQYF
TRBD1	TRBJ2-7	TRBV28	.	TGTGCCAGCAGTTTGCAAAACAGGGGGGTGAACGAGCAGTACTTC	CASSLQNRGVNEQYF
.	TRBJ2-7	TRBV6-5	many	TGTGCCAGCAGCGACAGTGGTAGGAGCTCCTACGAGCAGTACTTC	CASSDSGRSSYEQYF
.	TRBJ2-1	TRBV7-6	.	TGTGCCAGCAGCTTCTACAGGACAGAAATCAATGAGCAGTTCTTC	CASSFYRTEINEQFF
TRBD2	TRBJ2-1	TRBV4-1	few	TGCGCCAGCAGCGAAAGGGTGTCTAGCGGGAGCAATGAGCAGTTCTTC	CASSERVSSGSNEQFF
.	TRBJ2-7	TRBV9	.	TGTGCCAGCAGGAGGGACACGGACTCCTACGAGCAGTACTTC	CASRRDTDSYEQYF
.	TRBJ1-4	TRBV7-9	.	TGTGCCAGCAGCTTAGAGACATCAACTAATGAAAAACTGTTTTTT	CASSLETSTNEKLFF
TRBD1	TRBJ2-1	TRBV27	.	TGTGCCAGCAGTTTAAGACAGGGTGGGCACAATGAGCAGTTCTTC	CASSLRQGGHNEQFF
TRBD2	TRBJ2-3	TRBV7-3	.	TGTGCCAGCAGCCCCCGGGGACTAGCGGGAGTTGGCACAGATACGCAGTATTTT	CASSPRGLAGVGTDTQYF
.	TRBJ2-5	TRBV5-6	.	TGTGCCATGGGGGGGCGGCAGATGGAGACCCAGTACTTC	CAMGGRQMETQYF
.	TRBJ2-3	TRBV11-3	few	TGTGCCAGCAGCTTAGAAGCTACCACAGATACGCAGTATTTT	CASSLEATTDTQYF
TRBD1	TRBJ1-1	TRBV9	few	TGTGCCAGCAGCGTTGGACAGGGCCACACTGAAGCTTTCTTT	CASSVGQGHTEAFF
TRBD1	TRBJ1-2	TRBV2	.	TGTGCCAGCAGTGGGTCGGGACAGGGCCCTAAGGGAGAGGGCTACACCTTC	CASSGSGQGPKGEGYTF
TRBD1	TRBJ2-5	TRBV5-5	.	TGTGCCAGCAGCCCGGGACAGGCAGAGACCCAGTACTTC	CASSPGQAETQYF
.	TRBJ1-4	TRBV5-6	.	TGTGCCAGCAGCTACCGACTAGGGGGGGGTGAAAAACTGTTTTTT	CASSYRLGGGEKLFF
TRBD1	TRBJ2-7	TRBV27	.	TGTGCCAGCCGAACAGGGGGCTACGAGCAGTACTTC	CASRTGGYEQYF
.	TRBJ1-2	TRBV7-9	few	TGTGCCAGCAGCGAACTGGTATCCTATGGCTACACCTTC	CASSELVSYGYTF
TRBD1	TRBJ2-3	TRBV10-1	.	TGCGCCAGCAGTGAGGGACAGGGGACAGATACGCAGTATTTT	CASSEGQGTDTQYF
.	TRBJ2-6	TRBV6-5	.	TGTGCCAGCAGCCTAGGAGGCCCTGGGGCCAACGTCCTGACTTTC	CASSLGGPGANVLTF
.	TRBJ2-3	TRBV30	.	TGTGCCTGGAGTTGGGGGGCAGATACGCAGTATTTT	CAWSWGADTQYF
.	TRBJ1-1	TRBV21-1	few	TGTGCCAGGTTTCGTCCTTTCTTT	CARFRPFF
.	TRBJ2-1	TRBV14	.	TGTGCCAGCCTCCCTACGGGTAGCTCCTACAATGAGCAGTTCTTC	CASLPTGSSYNEQFF
.	TRBJ2-3	TRBV10-3	few	TGTGCCATCAAAGGACAGTCCAGGGCAGATACGCAGTATTTT	CAIKGQSRADTQYF
.	TRBJ1-4	TRBV6-5	.	TGTGCCAGCAGTTCCCGCCAGGGGTGGGAAAAACTGTTTTTT	CASSSRQGWEKLFF
.	TRBJ2-5	TRBV11-2	.	TGTGCCAGCAGCGCGGCGGGAGTTCAGAGGGGGGAGACCCAGTACTTC	CASSAAGVQRGETQYF
TRBD1	TRBJ1-1	TRBV28	.	TGTGCCAGCAGGCCGGGACAGATGAACACTGAAGCTTTCTTT	CASRPGQMNTEAFF
TRBD2	TRBJ2-7	TRBV5-1	.	TGCGCCAGCAGGCTGGGGACTAGCGGGAGCTACGAGCAGTACTTC	CASRLGTSGSYEQYF
TRBD2	TRBJ2-5	TRBV7-2	many	TGTGCCAGCAGCACCGGACTAGAGAACCAAGAGACCCAGTACTTC	CASSTGLENQETQYF
TRBD1	TRBJ1-2	TRBV30	.	TGTGCCTGGAGTCGGGCACAGGGGCTCCGCTACACCTTC	CAWSRAQGLRYTF
.	TRBJ2-2	TRBV6-6	.	TGTGCCAGCAGTTCCCGGGGTCGAACCGGGGAGCTGTTTTTT	CASSSRGRTGELFF
.	TRBJ1-2	TRBV19	once	TGTGCCAGTAGTATCGGCCAGGGCGGATATGGCTACACCTTC	CASSIGQGGYGYTF
.	TRBJ2-2	TRBV7-3	.	TGTGCCAGCGAACGCGGGGATCGCACCGGGGAGCTGTTTTTT	CASERGDRTGELFF
.	TRBJ1-5	TRBV5-1	.	TGCGCCAGCAGCTTGGAGGGGGGCAATCAGCCCCAGCATTTT	CASSLEGGNQPQHF
.	TRBJ2-7	TRBV10-2	.	TGCGCCAGCAGTGGGGGGAGGGGGAGAACCTACGAGCAGTACTTC	CASSGGRGRTYEQYF
.	TRBJ2-7	TRBV7-9	.	TGTGCCAGCAGCTTCATACAGGGAGAGCAGTACTTC	CASSFIQGEQYF
TRBD1	TRBJ2-1	TRBV19	many	TGTGCCAGTAGTCCACCGGGACAGGGGAGCAATGAGCAGTTCTTC	CASSPPGQGSNEQFF
.	TRBJ1-1	TRBV3-1/TRBV3-2	few	TGTGCCAGCAGCCAAGAGAAGAGGAAAGCTTTCTTT	CASSQEKRKAFF
TRBD1	TRBJ1-1	TRBV5-1	.	TGCGCCAGCAGCTTTGACAGGGACGGCACTGAAGCTTTCTTT	CASSFDRDGTEAFF
TRBD1	TRBJ1-2	TRBV28	.	TGTGCCAGCAGCTCGGAGGGGGCGCCGGGTTTCTATGGCTACACCTTC	CASSSEGAPGFYGYTF
.	TRBJ2-1	TRBV7-9	.	TGTGCCAGCAGTCCGGGCGGGATTAGGCATGAGCAGTTCTTC	CASSPGGIRHEQFF
.	TRBJ1-1	TRBV20-1	.	TGCAGTGCTAGTCGGCGGGGCACTGAAGCTTTCTTT	CSASRRGTEAFF
TRBD2	TRBJ2-3	TRBV6-5	.	TGTGCCAGCCGGGGGAGCGGGGCCCCGGGGGATACGCAGTATTTT	CASRGSGAPGDTQYF
.	TRBJ2-3	TRBV11-2	.	TGTGCCAGCAGCCCTGGGACAATGGGATATACGCAGTATTTT	CASSPGTMGYTQYF
.	TRBJ1-2	TRBV28	few	TGTGCCAGCACCAAGGACAATTCGTGGGGCTACACCTTC	CASTKDNSWGYTF
.	TRBJ1-1	TRBV3-1/TRBV3-2	.	TGTGCCAGCAGCTTCGGACAGAACACTGAAGCTTTCTTT	CASSFGQNTEAFF
.	TRBJ1-1	TRBV7-2	.	TGTGCCAGCAGCTCCGCCCCAGGGATGAACACTGAAGCTTTCTTT	CASSSAPGMNTEAFF
.	TRBJ2-7	TRBV10-2	.	TGCGCCAGCAGCCCGGACATTGTGCCCGAGCAGTACTTC	CASSPDIVPEQYF
TRBD1	TRBJ1-6	TRBV2	few	TGTGCCAGCAACAACAGGGGCTCCTATAATTCACCCCTCCACTTT	CASNNRGSYNSPLHF
.	TRBJ2-2	TRBV2	.	TGTGCCAGCAGTGAAAGAGCTGGTGTGGCCGGGGAGCTGTTTTTT	CASSERAGVAGELFF
TRBD2	TRBJ2-3	TRBV7-2	.	TGTGCCAGCAGCGCCCGACTAGCGGGAGGAGATACGCAGTATTTT	CASSARLAGGDTQYF
.	TRBJ1-1	TRBV3-1/TRBV3-2	.	TGTGCCAGCAGCTATCGACAAACGAACACTGAAGCTTTCTTT	CASSYRQTNTEAFF
.	TRBJ2-7	TRBV27	few	TGTGCCGCTAGAGTCCGGGGCGAGCAGTACTTC	CAARVRGEQYF
.	TRBJ2-3	TRBV18	.	TGTGCCAGCTCACCACCCCGGACAACCCACCTTGGTAGCACAGATACGCAGTATTTT	CASSPPRTTHLGSTDTQYF
.	TRBJ2-2	TRBV2	.	TGTGCCAGCTGTCCCGGGGGAGGCGGGGAGCTGTTTTTT	CASCPGGGGELFF
.	TRBJ1-1	TRBV18	.	TGTGCCAGCTCACCAGGGCACACTGAAGCTTTCTTT	CASSPGHTEAFF